The 24 T cell receptor beta chains presented below share a single source sample, sequenced in a study of cytomegalovirus exposure and HLA in healthy donors. PCR primers comprised 60 Vbeta and 13 Jbeta primers. Here immunoSEQ multiplex PCR was the method, and the copy in TCRdb shows in-frame clones only, minus some. Seen here are about 200,000 clones, about 79% observed once, and the top ten hold roughly 0.098%. The sequenced sample consisted of PBMCs. The origin of the receptors is a boy under 10 years old in good health and CMV-seronegative.

The V call is TRBV30, the J call TRBJ2-5, with TRBD2 matching 9 bases. This CDR3 has 16 residues. The germline V gene encodes CDR1 GTSNPN and CDR2 SVGIG (reference sequence). Unmatched junction bases numbered 13, after V lost 1 base and J lost 7 bases. The DNA for the CDR3 is TGTGCCTGGAGTGGTCGGCTAGCGGGGACGCCGGGGACCCAGTACTTC. Translating it yields CAWSGRLAGTPGTQYF.

The V and J genes are TRBV9 and TRBJ2-3; TRBD2 matches at 9 bases. This CDR3 is 17 amino acids long. The germline gives CDR1 SGDLS, CDR2 YYNGEE. The J segment lost 4 bases and the V segment lost 4 bases, leaving 13 bases of the junction unmatched. CDR3: CASSPTSGLAGPDTQYF. In DNA form, the CDR3 reads TGTGCCAGCAGCCCCACTTCGGGACTAGCAGGTCCAGATACGCAGTATTTT.

This rearrangement joins TRBV30 to TRBJ2-7; possible D gene TRBD1, 6 bases. The CDR3 is 14 residues long. Germline lookup yields CDR1 GTSNPN and CDR2 SVGIG (reference sequence). The V end lost 4 bases, the J end lost 0 bases, and 13 bases lay between the germline ends. In nucleotides, the CDR3 is TGTGCCTGGATGCGGACAGCGAGCTCCTACGAGCAGTACTTC. Protein: CAWMRTASSYEQYF.

The rearrangement links TRBV27 to TRBJ2-3; TRBD2 is a possible D gene (6 bases). Per the germline V gene, CDR1 is MNHEY and CDR2 is SMNVEV (reference sequence). This CDR3 is built from 15 residues. V gave up 3 bases and J gave up 7 bases, with 17 bases separating them. CDR3 coding DNA: TGTGCCAGCAGTTTGGTGGCGGGGACCCCAAATACGCAGTATTTT. Translated: CASSLVAGTPNTQYF.

The gene calls are TRBV21-1 and TRBJ1-5; the D segment call TRBD1 is taken from the table without a DNA check. TRBV21-1 is classified as a pseudogene. The CDR3 covers 17 residues. Here the CDR3 reads CASSHLNRDSKNQPQHF. The CDR3 DNA is TGTGCCAGCAGCCACCTTAACCGGGACAGTAAGAATCAGCCCCAGCATTTT.

In nucleotides, the CDR3 is TGTGCCAGCAGGGGCGACAGGGGCCCAGACTCCTACGAGCAGTACTTC. Protein: CASRGDRGPDSYEQYF. The genes are TRBV7-8 and TRBJ2-7; TRBD1 matches 8 bases. Trimming cost V 6 bases and J 0 bases; bases outside gene matches: 10. CDR3 size: 16 residues. In germline, CDR1 is SGHVS, CDR2 FQNEAQ.

V is TRBV9 and J is TRBJ1-6; the D gene is possibly TRBD1 (5 bases). CDR3 length: 14 residues. Germline V gives CDR1 SGDLS, CDR2 YYNGEE. Trimming left V 5 bases short and J 6 bases short, with 12 bases between. The CDR3 DNA is TGTGCCAGCAGAGAGGGACTTATTAATTCACCCCTCCACTTT. The encoded protein is CASREGLINSPLHF.

The chain employs TRBV6-1 and TRBJ1-6; D ambiguous. CDR3 size: 15 residues. CDR1 and CDR2 from the germline V gene are MNHNS and SASEGT. V was trimmed by 3 bases and J by 3 bases, leaving 9 bases between them. The CDR3 loop is CASSDGLYYNSPLHF. CDR3 sequence (DNA): TGTGCCAGCAGTGACGGACTGTACTATAATTCACCCCTCCACTTT.

The rearrangement joins TRBV4-3 to TRBJ2-7; no reliable D call. Trimming removed 0 bases at V and 4 bases at J, with 16 bases between. Germline values: CDR1 LGHNA, CDR2 YSLEER. The CDR3 covers 16 residues. The CDR3 reads CASSQENMPVSYEQYF. DNA for the CDR3: TGCGCCAGCAGCCAAGAAAACATGCCAGTATCATACGAGCAGTACTTC.

This chain connects TRBV15 to TRBJ1-4; 9 bases align to TRBD1. With 6 bases clipped from V and 7 bases from J, the junction kept 6 bases outside the gene matches. The CDR3 runs to 14 residues. In germline, CDR1 is LNHNV, CDR2 YYDKDF (reference sequence). The CDR3: CATRRGTGSEKLFF. In DNA, the CDR3 is TGTGCCACCAGGCGGGGGACAGGGAGTGAAAAACTGTTTTTT.

V is TRBV14 and J is TRBJ2-2; TRBD2 might be the D (5 bases). CDR3 length: 17 amino acids. The V end was cut by 0 bases, the J end by 1 base, with 12 bases between. Per the germline V gene, CDR1 is SGHDN and CDR2 is FVKESK. CDR3: CASSQDSRRVNTGELFF. CDR3 nucleotide sequence: TGTGCCAGCAGCCAAGACTCGCGGCGGGTGAACACCGGGGAGCTGTTTTTT.

The chain joins TRBV21-1 to TRBJ1-1; the DNA was not compared with TRBD1, the D call given in the table. TRBV21-1 is listed as a pseudogene. The CDR3 loop spans 16 amino acids. The CDR3 loop reads CASGRRGQGMNTEAFF. CDR3 DNA sequence: TGTGCCAGCGGTCGGCGGGGACAGGGTATGAACACTGAAGCTTTCTTT.

The count of this clone is one. V gene TRBV18 combines with J gene TRBJ2-3; 8 positions agree with TRBD2. This CDR3 spans 15 amino acids. The V and J ends lost 3 bases and 3 bases, in that order; junction bases with no gene match: 5. Germline V gene sequence: CDR1 KGHSH, CDR2 LQKENI. The CDR3: CASSPRTSLTDTQYF. In DNA form, the CDR3 reads TGTGCCAGCTCACCCCGGACTAGCCTGACAGATACGCAGTATTTT.

The CDR3 region has the DNA TGTGCCTGGAGTGGGCGGGGGGGCCCGCGCGAGCAGTACTTC. Translation gives CAWSGRGGPREQYF. The V call is TRBV30, the J call TRBJ2-7; TRBD2 agrees at 9 bases. V dropped 1 base and J dropped 6; count of bases not matched to a gene: 7. The CDR3 contains 14 residues. Germline V gives CDR1 GTSNPN, CDR2 SVGIG (reference sequence).

This clone was counted only a few times. The genes are TRBV6-5 and TRBJ1-2, with D uncertain. Germline V gives CDR1 MNHEY, CDR2 SVGAGI. V shed 7 bases and J shed 4 bases, with 7 bases lying between them. This CDR3 has 11 residues. The CDR3 here is CASTAIYGYTF. The CDR3 region has the DNA TGTGCCAGCACCGCGATCTATGGCTACACCTTC.

This clone appeared once. The chain is built from TRBV6-1 and TRBJ2-5, with 7 bases lining up with TRBD1. This CDR3 comprises 14 residues. Trimming removed 6 bases from V and 5 bases from J; junction bases left unmatched: 9. CDR1 and CDR2 from the germline V gene are MNHNS and SASEGT. The CDR3 sequence is CASSRDRVIETQYF. CDR3 nucleotide sequence: TGTGCCAGCAGCAGAGACAGGGTTATCGAGACCCAGTACTTC.

The chain is built from TRBV2 and TRBJ1-1, with no clear D. V was clipped by 10 bases and J by 5 bases, with 14 bases between them. CDR1 is SNHLY and CDR2 is FYNNEI in the germline V gene. There are 12 residues in the CDR3. DNA for the CDR3: TGTGCCACCCCCCCCAGAGGGACTGAAGCTTTCTTT. Protein sequence: CATPPRGTEAFF.

This rearrangement joins TRBV2 to TRBJ2-5, with 13 bases lining up with TRBD2. Germline lookup yields CDR1 SNHLY and CDR2 FYNNEI. The CDR3 is made up of 13 amino acids. Trimming removed 8 bases from V and 5 bases from J; junction bases left unmatched: 2. The CDR3: CASSLAGGETQYF. DNA for the CDR3: TGTGCCAGCTCACTAGCGGGAGGGGAGACCCAGTACTTC.

This clone came up once. This chain joins TRBV10-3 and TRBJ1-5; D remains ambiguous. V lost 5 bases to trimming and J lost 6 bases, with 14 bases between them. The CDR3 contains 14 residues. Germline lookup yields CDR1 ENHRY and CDR2 SYGVKD. The CDR3 loop is CAISWEAGTQPQHF. The CDR3 DNA reads as TGTGCCATCAGTTGGGAGGCGGGTACTCAGCCCCAGCATTTT.

This chain connects TRBV7-2 to TRBJ2-5; 7 bases map to TRBD1. CDR3 length: 13 residues. The junction had 1 base not matched to a gene; V was cut back by 2 bases and J by 4 bases. The germline gives CDR1 SGHTA, CDR2 FQGNSA. This CDR3 is CASSLNRGETQYF. The CDR3 DNA reads TGTGCCAGCAGCTTAAACAGGGGAGAGACCCAGTACTTC. Variable domain in full (rest from reference TRBV7-2 and TRBJ2-5): GAGVSQSPSNKVTEKGKDVELRCDPISGHTALYWYRQSLGQGLEFLIYFQGNSAPDKSGLPSDRFSAERTGGSVSTLTIQRTQQEDSAVYLCASSLNRGETQYFGPGTRLLVL.

V is TRBV4-2 and J is TRBJ2-5; 8 bases are shared with TRBD1. The germline V gene has CDR1 LGHNA and CDR2 YNFKEQ. The V gene end was trimmed by 1 base and the J gene end by 5 bases; junction bases not matched to a gene: 6. The CDR3 totals 15 residues. This chain's CDR3 is CASSQGTGYGETQYF. The CDR3 DNA follows: TGTGCCAGCAGCCAAGGGACAGGGTATGGGGAGACCCAGTACTTC.

This rearrangement joins TRBV7-2 to TRBJ2-1, with D perhaps TRBD2 (7 bases). The CDR3 is 16 amino acids. Germline CDR1 SGHTA, CDR2 FQGNSA. Trimming removed 4 bases from V and 4 bases from J, with 17 bases in between. CDR3 sequence reads: CASSWRGGTTYNEQFF. As DNA, the CDR3 is TGTGCCAGCAGCTGGAGGGGGGGTACAACTTACAATGAGCAGTTCTTC.

The V gene is TRBV18, the J gene TRBJ2-7, with 7 bases aligning to TRBD1. CDR3 length: 15 residues. The ends lost 11 bases at V and 0 bases at J; junction bases unmatched: 13. Germline CDR1 reads KGHSH; CDR2 reads LQKENI. CDR3 region: CAGAREGGYSYEQYF. CDR3 DNA: TGTGCCGGAGCTCGTGAAGGGGGCTACTCCTACGAGCAGTACTTC.

The genes are TRBV5-6 and TRBJ2-7; D call uncertain. The V gene's germline CDR1 is SGHDT and CDR2 YYEEEE. The CDR3 consists of 14 residues. Deletions cut 4 bases from V and 6 bases from J, with 17 bases between. CDR3 sequence: CASSLGPKESEQYF. The CDR3 bases are TGTGCCAGCAGCCTGGGCCCAAAGGAGTCCGAGCAGTACTTC.